What follows is one T cell receptor beta chain and its context. Its antigen is undetermined. Primers included in the PCR were 60 Vbeta and 13 Jbeta primers. This table comes from immunoSEQ multiplex PCR, and its TCRdb copy is limited to in-frame clones, with some not included. The profile shows about 93,000 clones, less than 80% of them singletons. This record belongs to a study of cytomegalovirus exposure and HLA in healthy donors. For the study at large: Unique TCRs numbering about 85 million, obtained from HLA-typed donors, made up an early data release. Broader study findings: It was around 160 TCR beta chains that were listed as cytomegalovirus-associated. The likely explanation for a cluster of highly shared sequence variants was sequencing artifact. With high specificity and sensitivity, the classifier reportedly diagnosed cytomegalovirus status.

The germline V gene has CDR1 SNHLY and CDR2 FYNNEI. This CDR3 region has 13 residues. V was trimmed by 0 bases and J by 10 bases, leaving 10 bases between them. The receptor comes from a boy between 10 and 17 years old in good health and CMV-seropositive. The sequencing sample was made of PBMCs. The genes are TRBV2 and TRBJ2-1, with D perhaps matching TRBD2 (6 bases). The CDR3 DNA reads TGTGCCAGCAGTGAAGCCGGGACTCAGGAGCAGTTCTTC. It codes for CASSEAGTQEQFF.